This is a list of T cell receptor beta chains from one sample in a study of blood T cell repertoires in COVID-19. Sequencing was performed with immunoSEQ multiplex PCR; in TCRdb, only in-frame clones are kept and a portion is missing. Counted here are roughly 140,000 clones, 65% to 90% occurring once; the ten biggest clones make up roughly 2.9%. Sequenced material: peripheral blood. Receptors were obtained from a man in his forties or fifties with acute or convalescent COVID-19. Both conserved end residues are part of each CDR3. A D gene is named only where the DNA matches it firmly. Clone sizes are given selectively: once, few, many, or a class where the clone is expanded.

V	J	D	size	CDR3	DNA
TRBV2	TRBJ1-1	-	once	CASVVEQGPSEAFF	TGTGCCAGCGTGGTTGAACAGGGCCCCTCTGAAGCTTTCTTT
TRBV11-2	TRBJ1-4	TRBD1	-	CASSFHPGTGDANEKLFF	TGTGCCAGCAGCTTCCACCCCGGGACAGGGGACGCTAATGAAAAACTGTTTTTT
TRBV16	TRBJ1-5	-	-	CASSQSSGNNQPQHF	TGTGCCAGCAGCCAATCCTCAGGGAACAATCAGCCCCAGCATTTT
TRBV10-3	TRBJ2-1	TRBD2	-	CAIRTGTSGINEQFF	TGTGCCATCAGGACCGGGACTAGCGGAATCAATGAGCAGTTCTTC
TRBV18	TRBJ2-4	TRBD1	-	CASSQGTGTNIQYF	TGTGCCAGCTCCCAAGGGACAGGAACAAACATTCAGTACTTC
TRBV2	TRBJ2-7	TRBD2	-	CASLSGTNYEQYF	TGTGCCAGCCTTTCCGGGACTAACTACGAGCAGTACTTC
TRBV5-4	TRBJ2-5	TRBD2	-	CASSSPATSVETQYF	TGTGCCAGCAGCTCCCCCGCGACTAGCGTTGAGACCCAGTACTTC
TRBV15	TRBJ1-5	-	-	CATSRDRAGNQPQHF	TGTGCCACCAGCAGAGATAGGGCAGGGAATCAGCCCCAGCATTTT
TRBV10-3	TRBJ2-1	-	-	CAISTGQGWEQFF	TGTGCCATCAGTACTGGCCAGGGGTGGGAGCAGTTCTTC
TRBV11-2	TRBJ2-1	TRBD2	-	CASSDLAGGSNEQFF	TGTGCCAGCAGCGATCTAGCGGGAGGGAGTAATGAGCAGTTCTTC
TRBV6-5	TRBJ2-5	-	-	CASTQTGLYQETQYF	TGTGCCAGCACCCAAACGGGACTGTACCAAGAGACCCAGTACTTC
TRBV10-3	TRBJ2-1	TRBD2	once	CAIRGASGLRNEQFF	TGTGCCATCAGGGGCGCTAGCGGGCTTAGGAATGAGCAGTTCTTC
TRBV19	TRBJ1-2	-	-	CASSIERTRVYYGYTF	TGTGCCAGTAGTATAGAGCGGACAAGAGTTTACTATGGCTACACCTTC
TRBV2	TRBJ2-2	-	-	CASSEQGTANTGELFF	TGTGCCAGCAGTGAACAGGGGACGGCGAACACCGGGGAGCTGTTTTTT
TRBV10-1	TRBJ2-1	-	-	CASSESGVSYNEQFF	TGCGCCAGCAGTGAGTCTGGAGTATCATACAATGAGCAGTTCTTC
TRBV11-3	TRBJ2-3	TRBD1	-	CASSPGQGTDTQYF	TGTGCCAGCAGCCCCGGACAGGGAACAGATACGCAGTATTTT
TRBV12-3/TRBV12-4	TRBJ1-1	-	-	CASSLIQNTEAFF	TGTGCCAGCAGTTTAATACAGAACACTGAAGCTTTCTTT
TRBV12-3/TRBV12-4	TRBJ2-7	-	-	CASSFQVAEQYF	TGTGCCAGCAGTTTTCAGGTGGCCGAGCAGTACTTC
TRBV5-4	TRBJ2-1	-	-	CASSFPTYQTANEQFF	TGTGCCAGCAGCTTCCCAACCTATCAGACAGCCAATGAGCAGTTCTTC
TRBV27	TRBJ1-2	-	-	CASSEGRGYTF	TGTGCCAGCAGTGAGGGCAGAGGCTACACCTTC
TRBV7-3	TRBJ1-1	-	-	CASSFTENTEAFF	TGTGCCAGCAGTTTTACAGAGAACACTGAAGCTTTCTTT
TRBV6-5	TRBJ1-1	-	once	CASSYLNTEAFF	TGTGCCAGCAGTTACTTAAACACTGAAGCTTTCTTT
TRBV9	TRBJ1-6	TRBD1	-	CASSVGQGHLPLHF	TGTGCCAGCAGCGTCGGACAGGGGCATCTCCCCCTCCACTTT
TRBV7-7	TRBJ2-3	TRBD2	-	CASSLGSTSAGDTQYF	TGTGCTAGCAGCTTAGGGAGTACTAGCGCCGGGGATACGCAGTATTTT